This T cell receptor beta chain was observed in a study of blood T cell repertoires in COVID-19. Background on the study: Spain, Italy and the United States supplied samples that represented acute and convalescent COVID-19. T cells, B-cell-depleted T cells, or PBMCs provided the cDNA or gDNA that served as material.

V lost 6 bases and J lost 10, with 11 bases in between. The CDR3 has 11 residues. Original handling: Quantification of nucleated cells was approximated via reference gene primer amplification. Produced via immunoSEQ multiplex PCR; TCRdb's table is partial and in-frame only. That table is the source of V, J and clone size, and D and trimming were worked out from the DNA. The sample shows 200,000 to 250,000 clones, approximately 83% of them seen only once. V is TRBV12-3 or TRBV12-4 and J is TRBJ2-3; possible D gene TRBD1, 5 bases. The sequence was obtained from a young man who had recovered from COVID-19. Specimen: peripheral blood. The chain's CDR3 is CASRREGAQYF. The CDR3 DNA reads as TGTGCCAGCAGACGAGAAGGGGCGCAGTATTTT.